This T cell receptor (beta chain) was found in a study of blood T cells in healthy people across ages. Broader study findings: Estimated diversity that came from one million T cells was considered an underestimate.

The draw of peripheral blood yielded roughly 10 milliliters from each donor. The amount of total RNA extracted per sample was at least 6 micrograms. Losses at the gene ends were 5 bases for V and 7 bases for J; bases not matched to a gene: 6. The CDR3 consists of 13 residues. The germline CDR1 and CDR2 sequences are MDHEN and SYDVKM. A remark on this clonotype: Antigen specificity is unknown.

For the second PCR, which ran for 7 to 11 cycles, a sample-barcoded 5' primer and a J-beta primer mix were used. Each sample yielded at least 3 million CDR3-containing paired-end reads. MiXCR, run by TCRdb on the 5' RACE reads, gives a single entry per CDR3 protein. The table includes more than 1 million distinct CDR3 sequences, less than 50% detected once. The source of this sequence is a woman in her sixties in good health. The material sequenced was blood. V gene TRBV28 combines with J gene TRBJ2-3, with TRBD1 matching over 7 bases. For the CDR3, the DNA is TGTGCCAGCAGTCAAGACAGGGAAAATACGCAGTATTTT. It codes for CASSQDRENTQYF.